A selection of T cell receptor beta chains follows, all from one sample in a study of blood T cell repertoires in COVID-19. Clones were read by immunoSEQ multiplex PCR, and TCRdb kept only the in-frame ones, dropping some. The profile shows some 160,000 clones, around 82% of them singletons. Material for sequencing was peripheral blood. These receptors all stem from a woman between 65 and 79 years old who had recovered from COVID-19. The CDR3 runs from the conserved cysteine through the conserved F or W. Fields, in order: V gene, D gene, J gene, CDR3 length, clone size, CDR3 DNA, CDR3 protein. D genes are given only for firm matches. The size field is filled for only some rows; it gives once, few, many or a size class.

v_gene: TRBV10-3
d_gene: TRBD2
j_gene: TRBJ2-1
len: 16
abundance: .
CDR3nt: TGTGCCATCAGTGAGTCGTCTAGCGGGGGAGACAATGAGCAGTTCTTC
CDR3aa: CAISESSSGGDNEQFF

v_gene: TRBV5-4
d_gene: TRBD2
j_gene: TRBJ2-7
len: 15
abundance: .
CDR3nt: TGTGCCAGCAGCCGGGGGGGGACTAGCGGGTACGAGCAGTACTTC
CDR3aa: CASSRGGTSGYEQYF

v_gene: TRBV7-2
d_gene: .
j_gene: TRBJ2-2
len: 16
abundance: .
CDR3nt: TGTGCCAGCAGCTTAGGCCGGGTCCCGGGGACCGGGGAGCTGTTTTTT
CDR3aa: CASSLGRVPGTGELFF

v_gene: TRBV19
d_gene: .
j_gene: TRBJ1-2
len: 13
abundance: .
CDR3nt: TGTGCCAGTAGTCGGACAGCCAACTATGGCTACACCTTC
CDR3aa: CASSRTANYGYTF

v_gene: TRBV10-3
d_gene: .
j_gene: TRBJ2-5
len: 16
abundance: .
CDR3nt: TGTGCCATCAGTGACCCCCCCCGGGCAGGGGGGGAGACCCAGTACTTC
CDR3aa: CAISDPPRAGGETQYF

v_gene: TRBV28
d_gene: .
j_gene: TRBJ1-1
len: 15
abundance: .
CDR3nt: TGTGCCAGCAGTAGGGGAAGAACACTGAACACTGAAGCTTTCTTT
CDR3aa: CASSRGRTLNTEAFF

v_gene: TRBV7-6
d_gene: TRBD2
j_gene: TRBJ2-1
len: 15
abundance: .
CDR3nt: TGTGCCAGCGCGGGGGGGCTCGCCTCCTACAATGAGCAGTTCTTC
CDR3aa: CASAGGLASYNEQFF

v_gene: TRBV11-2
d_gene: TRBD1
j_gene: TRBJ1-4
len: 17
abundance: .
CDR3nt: TGTGCCAGCAGCCTCGTGACAGGGGGCCCCTCCAATGAAAAACTGTTTTTT
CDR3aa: CASSLVTGGPSNEKLFF

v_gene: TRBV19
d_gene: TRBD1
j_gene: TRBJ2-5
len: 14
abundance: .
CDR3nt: TGTGCCAGTAGTGCGACAGGGTCCCAAGAGACCCAGTACTTC
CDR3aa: CASSATGSQETQYF

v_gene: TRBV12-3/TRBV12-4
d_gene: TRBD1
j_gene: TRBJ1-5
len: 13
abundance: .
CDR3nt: TGTGCCAGCAGTTCCCAGGGGGATCAGCCCCAGCATTTT
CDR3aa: CASSSQGDQPQHF

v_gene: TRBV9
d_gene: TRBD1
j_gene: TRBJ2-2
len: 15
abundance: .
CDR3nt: TGTGCCAGCAGCGTGGGACAGACCCCCACCGGGGAGCTGTTTTTT
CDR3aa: CASSVGQTPTGELFF

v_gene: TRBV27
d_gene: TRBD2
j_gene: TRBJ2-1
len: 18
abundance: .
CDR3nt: TGTGCCAGCAGAGCTCACGCCTTAGCGGGAGGGGGGTACAATGAGCAGTTCTTC
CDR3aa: CASRAHALAGGGYNEQFF

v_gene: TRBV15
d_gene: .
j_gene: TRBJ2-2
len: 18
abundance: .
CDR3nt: TGTGCCACCAGCAGAGATTGGGGCCTCCCGGGTGGGACCGGGGAGCTGTTTTTT
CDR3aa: CATSRDWGLPGGTGELFF

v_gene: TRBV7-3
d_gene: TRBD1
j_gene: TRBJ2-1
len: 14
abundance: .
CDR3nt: TGTGCCAGCAGCCCGGGGACAGGGGGGAATGAGCAGTTCTTC
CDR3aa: CASSPGTGGNEQFF

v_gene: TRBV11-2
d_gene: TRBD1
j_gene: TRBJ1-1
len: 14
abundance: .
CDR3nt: TGTGCCAGCAGCTCTGGGACAGGGCCCACTGAAGCTTTCTTT
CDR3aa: CASSSGTGPTEAFF

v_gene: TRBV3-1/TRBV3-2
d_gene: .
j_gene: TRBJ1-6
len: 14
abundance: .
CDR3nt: TGTGCCAGCAGCCCCAGGGGATCGGATTCACCCCTCCACTTT
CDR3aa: CASSPRGSDSPLHF

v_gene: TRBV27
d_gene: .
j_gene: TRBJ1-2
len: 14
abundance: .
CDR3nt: TGTGCCAGCAGCGTCGGGGGGTGGATTGGGGGCTACACCTTC
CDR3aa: CASSVGGWIGGYTF

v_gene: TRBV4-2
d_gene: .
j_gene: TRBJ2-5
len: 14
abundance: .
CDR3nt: TGTGCCAGCAGCCCCCCTAGCGTAGGGGAGACCCAGTACTTC
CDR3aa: CASSPPSVGETQYF

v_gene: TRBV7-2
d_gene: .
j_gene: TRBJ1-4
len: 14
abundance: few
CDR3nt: TGTGCCAGCAGCCCCAACCTTGGGGGGGAAAAACTGTTTTTT
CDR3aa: CASSPNLGGEKLFF

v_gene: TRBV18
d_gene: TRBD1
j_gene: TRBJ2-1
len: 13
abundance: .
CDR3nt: TGTGCCAGCTCACCACCGGACAGGGGTGAGCAGTTCTTC
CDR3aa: CASSPPDRGEQFF

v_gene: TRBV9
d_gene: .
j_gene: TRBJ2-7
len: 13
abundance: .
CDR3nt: TGTGCCAGCAGTACGCAGCCCCGGGGCGAGCAGTACTTC
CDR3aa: CASSTQPRGEQYF

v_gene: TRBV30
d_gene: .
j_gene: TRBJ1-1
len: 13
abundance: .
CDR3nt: TGTGCCTGGAGTCGGGCCGGGGGGGGTGAAGCTTTCTTT
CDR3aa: CAWSRAGGGEAFF

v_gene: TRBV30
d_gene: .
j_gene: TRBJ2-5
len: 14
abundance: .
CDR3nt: TGTGCCTGGAGTACCCCAGGGTCGTCCGAGACCCAGTACTTC
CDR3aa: CAWSTPGSSETQYF

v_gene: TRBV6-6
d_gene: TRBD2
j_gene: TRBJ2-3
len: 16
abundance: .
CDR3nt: TGTGCCAGCAGTTACTCGGGGCGACTAGCGTCGGATACGCAGTATTTT
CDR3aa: CASSYSGRLASDTQYF

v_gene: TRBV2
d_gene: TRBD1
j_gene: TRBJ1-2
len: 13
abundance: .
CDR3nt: TGTGCCGGGATTGGACAGGGGGCTTATGGCTACACCTTC
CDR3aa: CAGIGQGAYGYTF

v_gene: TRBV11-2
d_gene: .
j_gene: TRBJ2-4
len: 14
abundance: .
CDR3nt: TGTGCCAGCAGCTTCTACAACTCGGGAAACATTCAGTACTTC
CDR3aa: CASSFYNSGNIQYF

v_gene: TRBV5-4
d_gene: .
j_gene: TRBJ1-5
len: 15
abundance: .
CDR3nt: TGTGCCAGCAGCTTGGGAGGGTCAAGCAATCAGCCCCAGCATTTT
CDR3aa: CASSLGGSSNQPQHF

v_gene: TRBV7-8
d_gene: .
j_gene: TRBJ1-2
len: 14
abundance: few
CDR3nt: TGTGCCAGCAGCCCCCCGCGAAGCACCTATGGCTACACCTTC
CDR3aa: CASSPPRSTYGYTF

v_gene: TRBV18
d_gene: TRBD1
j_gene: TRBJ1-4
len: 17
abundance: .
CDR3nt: TGTGCCAGCTCACCAAACAGGGGGCGGACCATTAATGAAAAACTGTTTTTT
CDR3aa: CASSPNRGRTINEKLFF

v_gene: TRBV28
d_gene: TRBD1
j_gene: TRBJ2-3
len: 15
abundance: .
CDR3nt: TGTGCCACCGTGTTGGGGACAGGGAGAACAGATACGCAGTATTTT
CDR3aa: CATVLGTGRTDTQYF

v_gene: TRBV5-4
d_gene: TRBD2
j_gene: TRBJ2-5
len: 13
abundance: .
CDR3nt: TGTGCCAGCGGGACTAGCGCCAAAGAGACCCAGTACTTC
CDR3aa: CASGTSAKETQYF

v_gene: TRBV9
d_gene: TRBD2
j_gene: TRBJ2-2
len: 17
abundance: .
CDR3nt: TGTGCCAGCAGCCCTCACGGACTAGCGGGAGACACCGGGGAGCTGTTTTTT
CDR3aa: CASSPHGLAGDTGELFF

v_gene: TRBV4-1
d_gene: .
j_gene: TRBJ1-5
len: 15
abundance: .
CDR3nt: TGCGCCAGCAGTCCCACAGAATATAGCAATCAGCCCCAGCATTTT
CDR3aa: CASSPTEYSNQPQHF

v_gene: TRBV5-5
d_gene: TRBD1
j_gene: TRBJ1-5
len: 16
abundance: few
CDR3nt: TGTGCCAGCAGCTTGGCCGGGACAGGGGAGGGTCAGCCCCAGCATTTT
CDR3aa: CASSLAGTGEGQPQHF

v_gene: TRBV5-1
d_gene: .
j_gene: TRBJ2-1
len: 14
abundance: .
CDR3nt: TGCGCCAGCAGCCCGATGACATCGGTTGGTGAGCAGTTCTTC
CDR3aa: CASSPMTSVGEQFF

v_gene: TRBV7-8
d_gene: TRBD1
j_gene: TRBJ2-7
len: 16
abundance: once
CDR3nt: TGTGCCAGCAGCTTAGCGCCGGGACAGCCCTCCTACGAGCAGTACTTC
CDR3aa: CASSLAPGQPSYEQYF

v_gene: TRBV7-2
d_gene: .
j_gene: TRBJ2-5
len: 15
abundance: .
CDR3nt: TGTGCCAGCAGCTTCCTCGGACTAAGGGGAGAGACCCAGTACTTC
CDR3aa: CASSFLGLRGETQYF

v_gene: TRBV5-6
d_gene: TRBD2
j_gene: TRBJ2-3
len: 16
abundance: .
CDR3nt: TGTGCCAGCAGTCCTATGGCGGGAGGGCCGGCCGATACGCAGTATTTT
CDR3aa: CASSPMAGGPADTQYF

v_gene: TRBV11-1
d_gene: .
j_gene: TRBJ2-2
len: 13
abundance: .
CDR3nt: TGTGCCAGCAGCCCGCAGGTGGCCGGGGAGCTGTTTTTT
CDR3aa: CASSPQVAGELFF

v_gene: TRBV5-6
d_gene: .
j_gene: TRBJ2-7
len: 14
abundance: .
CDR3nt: TGTGCCAGCTCAGAGGGCAGGAAAACCTACGAGCAGTACTTC
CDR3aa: CASSEGRKTYEQYF

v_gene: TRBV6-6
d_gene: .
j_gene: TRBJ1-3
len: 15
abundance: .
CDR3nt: TGTGCCAGCAGCAGACCCTTTAGGGGTTCCGACACCATATATTTT
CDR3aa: CASSRPFRGSDTIYF

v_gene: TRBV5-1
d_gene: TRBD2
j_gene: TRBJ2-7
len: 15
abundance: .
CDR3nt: TGCGCCAGCAGCCCCGGGACTAGCGCGGACTACGAGCAGTACTTC
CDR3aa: CASSPGTSADYEQYF

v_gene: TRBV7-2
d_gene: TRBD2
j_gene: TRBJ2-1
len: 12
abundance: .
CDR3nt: TGTGCCAGCAGCTTGGTTCGGGGGGGCGGGTTCTTC
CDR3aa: CASSLVRGGGFF

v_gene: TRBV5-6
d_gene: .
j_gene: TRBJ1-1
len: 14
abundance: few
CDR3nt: TGTGCCAGCAGCTTGGGACACCCGAACACTGAAGCTTTCTTT
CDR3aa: CASSLGHPNTEAFF

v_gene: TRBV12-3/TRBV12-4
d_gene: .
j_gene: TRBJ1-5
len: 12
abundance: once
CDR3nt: TGTGCCAGCAGTCCCCTCAGGCAGCCCCAGCATTTT
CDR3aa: CASSPLRQPQHF

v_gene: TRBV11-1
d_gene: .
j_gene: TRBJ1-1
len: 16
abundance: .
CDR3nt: TGTGCCAGCAGCCCTAGGGCAGGGAGGATGAACACTGAAGCTTTCTTT
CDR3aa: CASSPRAGRMNTEAFF

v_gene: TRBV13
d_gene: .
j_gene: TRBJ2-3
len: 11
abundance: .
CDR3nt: TGTGCCAGCACCGGGGCAGATACGCAGTATTTT
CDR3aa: CASTGADTQYF

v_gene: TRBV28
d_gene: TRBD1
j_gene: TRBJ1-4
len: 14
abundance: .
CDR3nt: TGTGCCAGCAAGGGGAACAGGGGTGGTGAAAAACTGTTTTTT
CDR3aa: CASKGNRGGEKLFF

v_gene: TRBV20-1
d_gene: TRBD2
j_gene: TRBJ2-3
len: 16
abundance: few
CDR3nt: TGCAGTGCTAGTGCTAGCGGGGCGTCACACACAGATACGCAGTATTTT
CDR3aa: CSASASGASHTDTQYF

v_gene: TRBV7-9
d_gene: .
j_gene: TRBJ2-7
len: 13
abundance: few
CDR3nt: TGTGCCAGCAGCCCGAAGGGCGGGGGCCAGCGGTACTTC
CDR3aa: CASSPKGGGQRYF

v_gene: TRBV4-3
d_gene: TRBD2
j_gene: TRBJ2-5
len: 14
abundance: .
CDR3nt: TGCGCCAGCAGCCGCGGTCCGGGAGGGGAGACCCAGTACTTC
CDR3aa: CASSRGPGGETQYF

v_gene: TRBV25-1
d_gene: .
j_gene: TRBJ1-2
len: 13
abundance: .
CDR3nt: TGTGCCAGCACCCCCTATCCCGGGGTCGGCTACACCTTC
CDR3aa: CASTPYPGVGYTF